These T cell receptor beta chains were read from a single sample in a study of immune evolution from preneoplasia to lung adenocarcinoma. Method: immunoSEQ multiplex PCR; TCRdb's copy keeps in-frame clones and lacks some. The sample consists of 8,500 to 13,000 clones, 82% of them appearing once. The sequenced material came from FFPE minimally invasive lung adenocarcinoma tissue. Every receptor here comes from a person aged 65 to 85 with lung adenocarcinoma. Each CDR3 is given with its conserved first and last residue. D genes are given only for firm matches. Size tells how often a clone was seen (once, few, many) or the class of an expanded clone, and some rows leave it out.

CDR3 DNA: TGTGCCAGCAGAACGCAGACTAAAGCTTTCTTT
CDR3 protein: CASRTQTKAFF
V gene: TRBV6-6
J gene: TRBJ1-1
D gene: NA
clone size: once

CDR3 DNA: TGCGCCAGCAGTGGGACAGGGGAAAAACTGTTTTTT
CDR3 protein: CASSGTGEKLFF
V gene: TRBV10-2
J gene: TRBJ1-4
D gene: TRBD1
clone size: NA

CDR3 DNA: TGTGCCAGCAGCTTGAGTGAGGGTTGGACCTCTAGCACAGATACGCAGTATTTT
CDR3 protein: CASSLSEGWTSSTDTQYF
V gene: TRBV5-6
J gene: TRBJ2-3
D gene: NA
clone size: NA

CDR3 DNA: TGTGCCAGCAGCCCACAAGGATTCACAGATACGCAGTATTTT
CDR3 protein: CASSPQGFTDTQYF
V gene: TRBV11-2
J gene: TRBJ2-3
D gene: NA
clone size: NA

CDR3 DNA: TGTGCCAGCAGCTCACAGGAGGAGACCCAGTACTTC
CDR3 protein: CASSSQEETQYF
V gene: TRBV5-6
J gene: TRBJ2-5
D gene: NA
clone size: NA

CDR3 DNA: TGCAGCGTTTGGTTGGCAGCCGCGAACACCGGGGAGCTGTTTTTT
CDR3 protein: CSVWLAAANTGELFF
V gene: TRBV29-1
J gene: TRBJ2-2
D gene: NA
clone size: NA

CDR3 DNA: TGCGCCAGCAGCCGACTCGGGGGAGAGACCCAGTACTTC
CDR3 protein: CASSRLGGETQYF
V gene: TRBV4-1
J gene: TRBJ2-5
D gene: NA
clone size: NA

CDR3 DNA: TGCGCCAGCAGCACACACCGGGACATAGGCACAGATACGCAGTATTTT
CDR3 protein: CASSTHRDIGTDTQYF
V gene: TRBV5-1
J gene: TRBJ2-3
D gene: NA
clone size: NA

CDR3 DNA: TGTGCCAGCAGCTTACTAGGGCCAGATACGCAGTATTTT
CDR3 protein: CASSLLGPDTQYF
V gene: TRBV7-8
J gene: TRBJ2-3
D gene: NA
clone size: NA

CDR3 DNA: TGTGCCAGCAGCCCGAAGGGTGGCACCGGGGAGCTGTTTTTT
CDR3 protein: CASSPKGGTGELFF
V gene: TRBV7-9
J gene: TRBJ2-2
D gene: NA
clone size: NA

CDR3 DNA: TGTGCCTGGAGTGTAAGGTCGGCAGGGGGCTGGAACACTGAAGCTTTCTTT
CDR3 protein: CAWSVRSAGGWNTEAFF
V gene: TRBV30
J gene: TRBJ1-1
D gene: TRBD1
clone size: once

CDR3 DNA: TGTGCCAGTGTAAGCAGCTACACCGGGGGGCTGTTTTTT
CDR3 protein: CASVSSYTGGLFF
V gene: TRBV6-5
J gene: TRBJ2-2
D gene: NA
clone size: NA

CDR3 DNA: TGTGCCAGCAGCTTAATCCCCCCGCGGCTAGCGGTCTACAATGAGCAGTTCTTC
CDR3 protein: CASSLIPPRLAVYNEQFF
V gene: TRBV11-2
J gene: TRBJ2-1
D gene: TRBD2
clone size: NA

CDR3 DNA: TGTGCCATCAGCCCCAAAATTAACACTGAAGCTTTCTTT
CDR3 protein: CAISPKINTEAFF
V gene: TRBV10-3
J gene: TRBJ1-1
D gene: NA
clone size: NA

CDR3 DNA: TGTGCCAGCAGTTACCCTGGCAGTAGGGCCACAGATACGCAGTATTTT
CDR3 protein: CASSYPGSRATDTQYF
V gene: TRBV6-6
J gene: TRBJ2-3
D gene: NA
clone size: NA

CDR3 DNA: TGTGCCAGCAGTTACTCTTACGGGGTAGAGACCCAGTACTTC
CDR3 protein: CASSYSYGVETQYF
V gene: TRBV6-5
J gene: TRBJ2-5
D gene: NA
clone size: NA

CDR3 DNA: TGTGCCAGCAGCTTAGTCGAAGGGAATAATTCACCCCTCCACTTT
CDR3 protein: CASSLVEGNNSPLHF
V gene: TRBV7-2
J gene: TRBJ1-6
D gene: NA
clone size: NA

CDR3 DNA: TGCAGTGGACAGATCCAAGAGACCCAGTACTTC
CDR3 protein: CSGQIQETQYF
V gene: TRBV20-1
J gene: TRBJ2-5
D gene: NA
clone size: NA

CDR3 DNA: TGTGCCAGCAGCCCCCCAGGGGCCCCCTCCGGGGAGCTGTTTTTT
CDR3 protein: CASSPPGAPSGELFF
V gene: TRBV9
J gene: TRBJ2-2
D gene: NA
clone size: NA

CDR3 DNA: TGTGCCAGCAGCTTAGACGCCGGGAGGTGGGAGACCCAGTACTTC
CDR3 protein: CASSLDAGRWETQYF
V gene: TRBV7-7
J gene: TRBJ2-5
D gene: TRBD2
clone size: NA

CDR3 DNA: TGTGCCAGCAGTTTCTTTGACCGGGGGACTGAAGCTTTCTTT
CDR3 protein: CASSFFDRGTEAFF
V gene: TRBV28
J gene: TRBJ1-1
D gene: NA
clone size: few

CDR3 DNA: TGTGCCAGCAGCGGGGACAGTCTAGAAGCTTTCTTT
CDR3 protein: CASSGDSLEAFF
V gene: TRBV9
J gene: TRBJ1-1
D gene: TRBD1
clone size: NA

CDR3 DNA: TGTGCCGCGGACAGGGGGCTTAACACTGAAGCTTTCTTT
CDR3 protein: CAADRGLNTEAFF
V gene: TRBV30
J gene: TRBJ1-1
D gene: TRBD1
clone size: once

CDR3 DNA: TGTGCCAGCGCTAAAGTAGCATTTGGAAACACCATATATTTT
CDR3 protein: CASAKVAFGNTIYF
V gene: TRBV27
J gene: TRBJ1-3
D gene: NA
clone size: NA

CDR3 DNA: TGTGCCAGCAGGAAAACTAATAACGCTGAAGCTTTCTTT
CDR3 protein: CASRKTNNAEAFF
V gene: TRBV28
J gene: TRBJ1-1
D gene: NA
clone size: NA

CDR3 DNA: TGCAGCGTTACGACGGGAGTCAATGAGCAGTTCTTC
CDR3 protein: CSVTTGVNEQFF
V gene: TRBV29-1
J gene: TRBJ2-1
D gene: NA
clone size: NA

CDR3 DNA: TGTGCCTGGAGAGGTAGGAGACGCGCGAACACCGGGGAGCTGTTTTTT
CDR3 protein: CAWRGRRRANTGELFF
V gene: TRBV30
J gene: TRBJ2-2
D gene: NA
clone size: NA

CDR3 DNA: TGCGCCAGCAGCTTGGAAGGATTCGCGGGAGAAGTGGGAGAGACCCAGTACTTC
CDR3 protein: CASSLEGFAGEVGETQYF
V gene: TRBV5-1
J gene: TRBJ2-5
D gene: TRBD2
clone size: few

CDR3 DNA: TGTGCCGCGGCGGCGGATTACTCCTACGAGCAGTACTTC
CDR3 protein: CAAAADYSYEQYF
V gene: TRBV4-2
J gene: TRBJ2-7
D gene: NA
clone size: NA

CDR3 DNA: TGTGCCAGCAGCTCGCAACGGGAGAACACCGGGGAGCTGTTTTTT
CDR3 protein: CASSSQRENTGELFF
V gene: TRBV5-4
J gene: TRBJ2-2
D gene: NA
clone size: NA

CDR3 DNA: TGCGCCAGCAGCTTGGACAGTAACACCGGGGAGCTGTTTTTT
CDR3 protein: CASSLDSNTGELFF
V gene: TRBV5-1
J gene: TRBJ2-2
D gene: NA
clone size: NA

CDR3 DNA: TGTGCCAGCTCCCCTCCTGAACTAGCGGGATACCTCAACAATGAGCAGTTCTTC
CDR3 protein: CASSPPELAGYLNNEQFF
V gene: TRBV18
J gene: TRBJ2-1
D gene: TRBD2
clone size: once

CDR3 DNA: TGTGCCAGCAGCCGCCGGTTAAACAATGAGCAGTGGTTCTTC
CDR3 protein: CASSRRLNNEQWFF
V gene: TRBV13
J gene: TRBJ2-1
D gene: NA
clone size: once

CDR3 DNA: TGTGCCATCAGTGTCGGCGGAGATAATTCACCCCTCCACTTT
CDR3 protein: CAISVGGDNSPLHF
V gene: TRBV10-3
J gene: TRBJ1-6
D gene: NA
clone size: NA

CDR3 DNA: TGCGCCAGCAGCCAAGATAACGCGGGGGCGCAGTCGAGGGAGCAGTTCTTC
CDR3 protein: CASSQDNAGAQSREQFF
V gene: TRBV4-1
J gene: TRBJ2-1
D gene: NA
clone size: NA

CDR3 DNA: TGCGCCAGCAGTCAATGGGTCGGGCAGAGAAGTACTGAAGCTTTCTTT
CDR3 protein: CASSQWVGQRSTEAFF
V gene: TRBV23-1
J gene: TRBJ1-1
D gene: NA
clone size: NA

CDR3 DNA: TGCGCCAGCAGCCAACCCTCGGCCTACTCTGGAAACACCATATATTTT
CDR3 protein: CASSQPSAYSGNTIYF
V gene: TRBV4-1
J gene: TRBJ1-3
D gene: NA
clone size: NA

CDR3 DNA: TGTGCCAGCAGCTCTACCGGGACTAGCAGGTCCGTGGAGCTGTTTTTT
CDR3 protein: CASSSTGTSRSVELFF
V gene: TRBV5-6
J gene: TRBJ2-2
D gene: TRBD2
clone size: NA

CDR3 DNA: TGTGCCAGTAGTGCCGGGACTAGCGGGAGGGGGGAGACCCAGTACTTC
CDR3 protein: CASSAGTSGRGETQYF
V gene: TRBV19
J gene: TRBJ2-5
D gene: TRBD2
clone size: NA

CDR3 DNA: TGTGCCAGCAGCCCGAGGGGGTCCCCGGGAAACACCATATATTTT
CDR3 protein: CASSPRGSPGNTIYF
V gene: TRBV14
J gene: TRBJ1-3
D gene: NA
clone size: NA

CDR3 DNA: TGCGCCAGCAGCTTAACAGGGACAGATACGCAGTATTTT
CDR3 protein: CASSLTGTDTQYF
V gene: TRBV5-1
J gene: TRBJ2-3
D gene: NA
clone size: NA

CDR3 DNA: TGCGCCAGCAGCTTGGGGGACAGGGGGCAAAACACTGAAGCTTTCTTT
CDR3 protein: CASSLGDRGQNTEAFF
V gene: TRBV5-1
J gene: TRBJ1-1
D gene: TRBD1
clone size: NA

CDR3 DNA: TGTGCCAGCAGTGAAGAGGACGAGCAGTACTTC
CDR3 protein: CASSEEDEQYF
V gene: TRBV2
J gene: TRBJ2-7
D gene: NA
clone size: NA

CDR3 DNA: TGTGCCAGTAGTATAGTAATAGCGGGAGGTACAGATACGCAGTATTTT
CDR3 protein: CASSIVIAGGTDTQYF
V gene: TRBV19
J gene: TRBJ2-3
D gene: TRBD2
clone size: few

CDR3 DNA: TGTGCCAGTAGTATACTAGCGGGGTACCAAGAGACCCAGTACTTC
CDR3 protein: CASSILAGYQETQYF
V gene: TRBV19
J gene: TRBJ2-5
D gene: TRBD2
clone size: NA

CDR3 DNA: TGTGCCAGCAGCAGGGAGAGGGACACTGAAGCTTTCTTT
CDR3 protein: CASSRERDTEAFF
V gene: TRBV11-3
J gene: TRBJ1-1
D gene: NA
clone size: NA

CDR3 DNA: TGTGCCAGCAGCCTCAGTGTCTTAGCCAAAAACATTCAGTACTTC
CDR3 protein: CASSLSVLAKNIQYF
V gene: TRBV11-2
J gene: TRBJ2-4
D gene: NA
clone size: NA